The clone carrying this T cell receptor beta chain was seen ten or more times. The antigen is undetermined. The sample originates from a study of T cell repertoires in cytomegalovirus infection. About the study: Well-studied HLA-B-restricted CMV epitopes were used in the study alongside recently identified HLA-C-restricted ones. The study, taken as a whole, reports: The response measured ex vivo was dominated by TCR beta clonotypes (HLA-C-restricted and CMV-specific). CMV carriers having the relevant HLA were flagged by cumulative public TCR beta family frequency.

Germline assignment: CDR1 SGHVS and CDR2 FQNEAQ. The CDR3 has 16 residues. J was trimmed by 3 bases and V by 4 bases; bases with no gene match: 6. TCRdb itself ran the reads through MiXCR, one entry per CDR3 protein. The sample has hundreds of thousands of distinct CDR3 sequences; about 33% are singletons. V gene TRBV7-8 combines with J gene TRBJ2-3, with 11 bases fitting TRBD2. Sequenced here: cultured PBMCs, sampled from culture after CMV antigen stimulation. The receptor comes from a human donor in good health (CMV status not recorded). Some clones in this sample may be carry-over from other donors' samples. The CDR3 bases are TGTGCCAGCAGCTCAGGGCCTAGCGGGAGGACAGATACGCAGTATTTT. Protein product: CASSSGPSGRTDTQYF.